Following are 30 T cell receptor beta chains from one sample sequenced in a study of shared clonotypes between healthy human individuals. Profiled with immunoSEQ multiplex PCR; TCRdb holds only in-frame clones, not every one. The sample yields about 1.1 million clones, approximately 80% seen once. The sample comprised memory CD4+ T cells from PBMCs. Subset indicated: CD45RA-negative fraction. The receptor set was obtained from a man aged 18 to 29 in good health. Some clones in this sample may be carry-over from other donors' samples.

The V and J genes are TRBV5-4 and TRBJ2-3; unclear D gene. The ends were cut back, 4 bases at V and 4 bases at J, with 7 bases in the middle. Germline V lookup: CDR1 SGHNT, CDR2 YYREEE (reference sequence). CDR3 length: 12 amino acids. CDR3 DNA: TGTGCCAGCAGCCAGCAAGCAGATACGCAGTATTTT. Translating it yields CASSQQADTQYF.

The V and J genes are TRBV15 and TRBJ2-1; TRBD2 matches 8 bases. The J segment lost 6 bases and the V segment lost 4 bases, leaving 14 bases of the junction unmatched. This CDR3 region has 17 residues. The germline V gene has CDR1 LNHNV and CDR2 YYDKDF (reference sequence). DNA of the CDR3: TGTGCCACCAGCATGTTGGGGACTAGGAGTAGAGGCAATGAGCAGTTCTTC. It codes for CATSMLGTRSRGNEQFF.

A few counts support this clone. Different DNA sequences within this sample yield the same CDR3. Here the CDR3 DNA reads TGTGCCAGTAGTATAGGCGGAAGCACAGATACGCAGTATTTT. This translates into CASSIGGSTDTQYF. V usage is TRBV19 and J usage is TRBJ2-3, with D hard to call. This CDR3 region has 14 residues. Germline V gives CDR1 LNHDA, CDR2 SQIVND (reference sequence). Trimming cost V 1 base and J 0 bases, with 5 bases left between them.

This clone appeared a single time. V gene TRBV5-4 combines with J gene TRBJ2-7; D is possibly TRBD2 (5 bases). The germline V and J ends were trimmed by 4 bases and 3 bases, with 20 bases remaining between them. Germline V gene sequence: CDR1 SGHNT, CDR2 YYREEE (reference sequence). CDR3 length: 16 amino acids. CDR3 in amino acids: CASSGRTRTGIYEQYF. CDR3 sequence (DNA): TGTGCCAGCAGCGGGAGAACTCGGACGGGGATCTACGAGCAGTACTTC.

The chain joins TRBV30 to TRBJ1-2, with unresolved D. Germline V gene data show CDR1 as GTSNPN and CDR2 as SVGIG (reference sequence). V lost 0 bases, J lost 2 bases, and 7 bases lay in between. CDR3 size: 13 residues. The chain's CDR3 is CAWSVNRNYGYTF. The DNA of the CDR3 is TGTGCCTGGAGTGTAAATCGGAACTATGGCTACACCTTC.

The rearrangement uses TRBV7-8 and TRBJ2-6; 8 bases map to TRBD2. V was pared by 1 base and J by 0 bases, with 2 bases of the junction left unmatched. Germline lookup yields CDR1 SGHVS and CDR2 FQNEAQ. CDR3 size: 17 residues. The CDR3 protein is CASSLVAGSSGANVLTF. The CDR3 DNA is TGTGCCAGCAGCTTAGTAGCGGGAAGCTCTGGGGCCAACGTCCTGACTTTC.

The rearrangement uses TRBV9 and TRBJ1-1; 11 bases are shared with TRBD1. Unmatched junction bases numbered 6, after V lost 3 bases and J lost 2 bases. The germline CDR1 and CDR2 sequences are SGDLS and YYNGEE. The CDR3 is made up of 16 amino acids. CDR3 amino acids: CASSAGTGGLNTEAFF. CDR3 DNA sequence: TGTGCCAGCAGCGCGGGGACAGGGGGATTAAACACTGAAGCTTTCTTT. Complete variable domain (other parts from reference TRBV9 and TRBJ1-1): DSGVTQTPKHLITATGQRVTLRCSPRSGDLSVYWYQQSLDQGLQFLIQYYNGEERAKGNILERFSAQQFPDLHSELNLSSLELGDSALYFCASSAGTGGLNTEAFFGQGTRLTVV.

The chain couples TRBV6-5 to TRBJ2-1; 9 bases line up with TRBD1. Per the germline V gene, CDR1 is MNHEY and CDR2 is SVGAGI. The junction had 9 bases not matched to a gene; V was cut back by 2 bases and J by 10 bases. The CDR3 contains 15 residues. This CDR3 reads CASSYQSGQGREQFF. The CDR3, as DNA: TGTGCCAGCAGTTACCAGTCGGGACAGGGTAGAGAGCAGTTCTTC.

The chain recombines TRBV5-1 with TRBJ2-5, with D perhaps matching TRBD1 or TRBD2 (5 bases each). Trimming stripped 3 bases from V and 5 bases from J, with 17 bases between. CDR3 length equals 15 residues. Germline loops: CDR1 SGHRS, CDR2 YFSETQ. The CDR3 DNA is TGCGCCAGCAGCTCCGGGACCGCCCGGGCGGAGACCCAGTACTTC. This encodes CASSSGTARAETQYF.

In its sample, this clone was seen a few times. This rearrangement joins TRBV7-8 to TRBJ1-2; the D gene is possibly TRBD1 (5 bases). The germline V gene has CDR1 SGHVS and CDR2 FQNEAQ. The CDR3 loop spans 17 amino acids. The V end lost 1 base, the J end lost 7 bases, and 22 bases lay between the germline ends. CDR3 sequence reads: CASSLGLDTPWRAGYTF. The CDR3 DNA reads as TGTGCCAGCAGCTTAGGTCTGGACACCCCCTGGCGGGCTGGCTACACCTTC. The full variable domain, with the rest looked up from reference TRBV7-8 and TRBJ1-2, is GAGVSQSPRYKVAKRGQDVALRCDPISGHVSLFWYQQALGQGPEFLTYFQNEAQLDKSGLPSDRFFAERPEGSVSTLKIQRTQQEDSAVYLCASSLGLDTPWRAGYTFGSGTRLTVV.

This chain uses TRBV5-1 with TRBJ1-5; D unresolved. V was pared by 10 bases and J by 3 bases, with 17 bases between. Germline loops: CDR1 SGHRS, CDR2 YFSETQ. The CDR3 is 14 residues long. In DNA form, the CDR3 reads TGCGCCGACCAGCATCGGGGTTTCAATCAGCCCCAGCATTTT. Its protein is CADQHRGFNQPQHF.

The chain links TRBV5-8 to TRBJ1-2; D is unclear. The CDR3 spans 15 residues. V dropped 0 bases and J dropped 0 bases, with 9 bases sitting between them. CDR1 SGHTS and CDR2 YDEGEE come from the germline V gene. Here the CDR3 DNA reads TGTGCCAGCAGCTTGGGCCCGGGCCCTAACTATGGCTACACCTTC. It encodes CASSLGPGPNYGYTF.

This rearrangement joins TRBV5-4 to TRBJ2-5, with no clear D. The CDR3 consists of 14 residues. Trimming pared 0 bases from V and 3 bases from J, leaving 9 bases between. Germline V CDR1 and CDR2: SGHNT, YYREEE (reference sequence). CDR3 sequence (DNA): TGTGCCAGCAGCTTGGACCAAACCAAAGAGACCCAGTACTTC. This encodes CASSLDQTKETQYF.

Note on this clone: This sample also contains other DNA sequences that code for the same CDR3. The chain employs TRBV25-1 and TRBJ2-6, with unresolved D. The germline V and J ends were trimmed by 3 bases and 0 bases, with 3 bases remaining between them. Looked up from germline, CDR1 is MGHDK and CDR2 is SYGVNS. This CDR3 comprises 14 residues. CDR3 bases: TGTGCCAGCAGTGACCACTCTGGGGCCAACGTCCTGACTTTC. This translates into CASSDHSGANVLTF.

The gene calls are TRBV18 and TRBJ1-5; no clear D gene. V lost 1 base, J lost 4 bases, and 8 bases lay in between. Germline V gene sequence: CDR1 KGHSH, CDR2 LQKENI. The CDR3 runs 14 residues. CDR3 amino acids: CASSPLSGNQPQHF. The CDR3 region has the DNA TGTGCCAGCTCACCACTCTCGGGAAATCAGCCCCAGCATTTT.

The genes are TRBV6-1 and TRBJ2-5, with 7 bases aligning to TRBD2. The germline V gene encodes CDR1 MNHNS and CDR2 SASEGT. The junction had 8 bases not matched to a gene; V was cut back by 8 bases and J by 5 bases. This CDR3 has 13 amino acids. The CDR3 bases are TGTGCCAGCTCGGGAGGTTGGAGGGAGACCCAGTACTTC. Protein sequence: CASSGGWRETQYF.

Concerning this clone: Different DNA sequences within this sample yield the same CDR3. The chain recombines TRBV5-1 with TRBJ2-2, with 11 positions matching TRBD2. CDR1 and CDR2 (germline): SGHRS, YFSETQ. The CDR3 spans 15 residues. The junction had 2 bases not matched to a gene; V was cut back by 1 base and J by 6 bases. CDR3 residues: CASSLLAGGPGELFF. Here the CDR3 DNA reads TGCGCCAGCAGCTTGCTAGCGGGAGGTCCCGGGGAGCTGTTTTTT.

The chain uses TRBV27 and TRBJ2-7, with 8 bases identical to TRBD1. CDR3 size: 15 residues. V trimming: 3 bases; J trimming: 3 bases; junction bases outside the gene matches: 7. Germline V gene sequence: CDR1 MNHEY, CDR2 SMNVEV (reference sequence). CDR3 DNA: TGTGCCAGCAGTTTCATGCCAGGGGGCAACTACGAGCAGTACTTC. This codes for CASSFMPGGNYEQYF.

V is TRBV5-8 and J is TRBJ2-3, with 7 bases lining up with TRBD2. V dropped 3 bases and J dropped 0; count of bases not matched to a gene: 10. Germline V gene data show CDR1 as SGHTS and CDR2 as YDEGEE. This CDR3 has 17 residues. The CDR3 loop reads CASSSAWGSGSTDTQYF. The CDR3 coding sequence is TGTGCCAGCAGCTCAGCCTGGGGTAGCGGGAGCACAGATACGCAGTATTTT.

This clone was observed a few times. This sequence joins TRBV5-6 and TRBJ1-5; no reliable D call. Germline CDR1 SGHDT, CDR2 YYEEEE. This CDR3 is 12 amino acids long. Trimming left V 0 bases short and J 4 bases short, with 2 bases between. CDR3 amino acids: CASSLDNQPQHF. CDR3 DNA sequence: TGTGCCAGCAGCTTGGATAATCAGCCCCAGCATTTT.

J is TRBJ2-3 and V is TRBV21-1; TRBD2 was called by the table and not checked on the DNA. TRBV21-1 is shown as a pseudogene. This CDR3 has 12 amino acids. CDR3 nucleotides: TGTGCCAGCAGCAAAGTGGGAGAGGAGGAGGGGTTT. As protein: CASSKVGEEEGF.

The chain has TRBV5-1 and TRBJ2-3, with D possibly TRBD1 on 5 matching bases. The CDR3 contains 15 residues. Germline V CDR1 and CDR2: SGHRS, YFSETQ. Trimming took off 4 bases at V and 2 bases at J, with 14 bases between the two ends. Here the CDR3 reads CASSARTLSTDTQYF. The CDR3 nucleotides read TGCGCCAGCAGCGCCAGGACACTCTCCACAGATACGCAGTATTTT.

This rearrangement joins TRBV5-1 to TRBJ2-5, with 8 nucleotides matching TRBD2. Trimming at V came to 2 bases and at J to 5 bases, leaving 5 bases not matched to a gene. Germline V lookup: CDR1 SGHRS, CDR2 YFSETQ. The CDR3 runs 14 residues. The CDR3 coding sequence is TGCGCCAGCAGCTTCGGGAGCGGGAGCGAGACCCAGTACTTC. Its translation: CASSFGSGSETQYF.

This chain connects TRBV29-1 to TRBJ2-1, with D perhaps given as TRBD1 or TRBD2 (6 bases each). V shed 1 base and J shed 4 bases, with 14 bases lying between them. The germline CDR1 and CDR2 sequences are SQVTM and ANQGSEA. The CDR3 loop spans 15 amino acids. CDR3 loop: CSVEGDRGRYNEQFF. CDR3 bases: TGCAGCGTTGAAGGGGACCGGGGGCGATACAATGAGCAGTTCTTC.

The V and J genes are TRBV5-1 and TRBJ2-3; 7 bases map to TRBD2. The V gene end was trimmed by 0 bases and the J gene end by 1 base; junction bases not matched to a gene: 5. The germline gives CDR1 SGHRS, CDR2 YFSETQ. The CDR3 is 16 residues long. The DNA for the CDR3 is TGCGCCAGCAGCTTGGTACCGGGACTACGCACAGATACGCAGTATTTT. Translating it yields CASSLVPGLRTDTQYF. The full variable domain, completed using reference TRBV5-1 and TRBJ2-3, is KAGVTQTPRYLIKTRGQQVTLSCSPISGHRSVSWYQQTPGQGLQFLFEYFSETQRNKGNFPGRFSGRQFSNSRSEMNVSTLELGDSALYLCASSLVPGLRTDTQYFGPGTRLTVL.

V and J are TRBV2 and TRBJ2-5; 15 nucleotides match TRBD2. CDR3 size: 15 residues. V trimming: 8 bases; J trimming: 5 bases; junction bases outside the gene matches: 6. Germline V gene lookup returns CDR1 SNHLY and CDR2 FYNNEI. CDR3: CASGLAGGSGETQYF. The CDR3 DNA follows: TGTGCCAGCGGACTAGCGGGAGGGAGTGGGGAGACCCAGTACTTC.

The V and J genes are TRBV7-8 and TRBJ1-1; D not certain. There are 17 residues in the CDR3. V shed 2 bases and J shed 7 bases, with 23 bases lying between them. Germline lookup yields CDR1 SGHVS and CDR2 FQNEAQ. CDR3 residues: CASSLNARPLGLREAFF. The CDR3 region has the DNA TGTGCCAGCAGCTTAAATGCCAGGCCTCTGGGTTTACGTGAAGCTTTCTTT.

This clone appeared a single time. The chain couples TRBV7-3 to TRBJ2-1; no clear D gene. The CDR3 is 13 residues long. V lost 3 bases and J lost 12, with 15 bases in between. Per the germline V gene, CDR1 is SGHTA and CDR2 is FQGTGA. CDR3 amino acids: CASSFGLRGTQFF. The DNA of the CDR3 is TGTGCCAGCAGCTTCGGCTTGAGAGGTACGCAGTTCTTC.

A few counts support this clone. Distinct nucleotide sequences in the sample also encode this CDR3. This rearrangement joins TRBV5-4 to TRBJ2-1; TRBD1 matches at 8 bases. V gave up 4 bases and J gave up 0 bases; unmatched junction bases: 3. The CDR3 is made up of 15 amino acids. Germline values: CDR1 SGHNT, CDR2 YYREEE (reference sequence). DNA for the CDR3: TGTGCCAGCAGCCTGACAGGGGACTCCTACAATGAGCAGTTCTTC. This encodes CASSLTGDSYNEQFF.

The CDR3 nucleotides read TGTGCCTGGAAACCCTGGTCCGACAGGGGCCGAACTAATGAAAAACTGTTTTTT. It is translated as CAWKPWSDRGRTNEKLFF. J is TRBJ1-4 and V is TRBV30; 8 nucleotides match TRBD1. V was pared by 4 bases and J by 1 base, with 14 bases of the junction left unmatched. The CDR3 is made up of 18 amino acids. Germline V lookup: CDR1 GTSNPN, CDR2 SVGIG (reference sequence).